The next 21 T cell receptor beta chains were all read from a single sample in a study of T cell repertoires in cytomegalovirus infection. Each CDR3 protein gets one entry after TCRdb re-called the reads with MiXCR. Counted here are around 120,000 distinct CDR3 sequences, roughly 9% occurring once; the ten biggest clones make up roughly a tenth. The material sequenced was PBMCs. These receptors originate from a human donor in good health (CMV status not recorded). Some clones in this sample may be carry-over from other donors' samples.

This clonotype has just a few counts. V and J are TRBV5-1 and TRBJ2-3; weak D call: TRBD1 (5 bases). V was trimmed by 2 bases and J by 5 bases, leaving 12 bases between them. Germline-derived CDR1 and CDR2 are SGHRS and YFSETQ. The CDR3 totals 14 residues. The CDR3 reads CASSLLGQGDTQYF. CDR3 in DNA: TGCGCCAGCAGCTTACTGGGCCAGGGAGATACGCAGTATTTT.

This clonotype was observed at least ten times. The rearrangement uses TRBV7-2 and TRBJ2-1; D is uncertain. V shed 1 base and J shed 10 bases, with 5 bases lying between them. Per germline, CDR1 SGHTA and CDR2 FQGNSA. CDR3 length: 11 amino acids. The CDR3 reads CASSLVGEQFF. The DNA of the CDR3 is TGTGCCAGCAGCTTAGTGGGGGAGCAGTTCTTC.

The V gene is TRBV29-1, the J gene TRBJ2-1; 9 bases are a match to TRBD1. The V and J ends lost 7 bases and 7 bases, in that order; junction bases with no gene match: 5. Per the germline V gene, CDR1 is SQVTM and CDR2 is ANQGSEA. The CDR3 spans 12 residues. The CDR3 loop is CSARTGVNEQFF. The CDR3 nucleotides read TGCAGCGCCAGGACAGGGGTGAATGAGCAGTTCTTC.

The CDR3 DNA sequence: TGTGCCAGCAGCCAAGAAATCGGGGCGAGCACCGGGGAGCTGTTTTTT. It is translated as CASSQEIGASTGELFF. V and J are TRBV4-2 and TRBJ2-2, with D perhaps assigned TRBD1 or TRBD2 (5 bases each). This CDR3 contains 16 residues. Germline V lookup: CDR1 LGHNA, CDR2 YNFKEQ. The V gene lost 0 bases and the J gene lost 4 bases, with 12 bases spanning the gap.

At least ten counts were recorded for this clonotype. This sequence joins TRBV28 and TRBJ1-5, with a possible D match to TRBD1 (5 bases). There are 14 residues in the CDR3. V lost 5 bases and J 2 bases, leaving 10 bases between the germline ends. Germline V CDR1 and CDR2: MDHEN, SYDVKM. CDR3 amino acids: CASSAQGGNQPQHF. CDR3 nucleotide sequence: TGTGCCAGCAGTGCTCAGGGAGGCAATCAGCCCCAGCATTTT.

At least ten counts were recorded for this clonotype. The chain joins TRBV5-4 to TRBJ1-1, with TRBD1 identical over 8 bases. Trimming took 5 bases from V and 5 from J; bases not matched to a gene: 5. Germline V gives CDR1 SGHNT, CDR2 YYREEE (reference sequence). The CDR3 totals 13 residues. The CDR3: CASRYRGRTEAFF. The CDR3 DNA sequence: TGTGCCAGCAGGTACAGGGGGAGGACTGAAGCTTTCTTT.

Concerning this clonotype itself: Being one base from a much bigger clone, this may be a read error. The chain couples TRBV2 to TRBJ2-3, with 8 bases that match TRBD2. The CDR3 runs to 15 residues. Trimming cost V 4 bases and J 2 bases; bases outside gene matches: 5. CDR1 and CDR2 (germline): SNHLY, FYNNEI. The CDR3 protein is CASSGTSRDTDTQYF. CDR3 coding DNA: TGTGCCAGCAGTGGGACTAGCAGAGACACAGATACGCAGTATTTT.

This clonotype came up many times. The chain carries TRBV7-2 and TRBJ2-1; 8 bases align to TRBD2. The CDR3 length is 17 residues. V lost 1 base, J lost 4 bases, and 9 bases stayed unmatched. The germline V gene encodes CDR1 SGHTA and CDR2 FQGNSA. The CDR3 DNA reads TGTGCCAGCAGCTTAGGGGCTGGCGGGGGGAAATACAATGAGCAGTTCTTC. This codes for CASSLGAGGGKYNEQFF.

This clonotype was seen ten or more times. In DNA form, the CDR3 reads TGTGCCAGCCTGGACCTAGATCAGCAGTTCTTC. Residues: CASLDLDQQFF. V and J are TRBV6-1 and TRBJ2-1; D not certain. The CDR3 is made up of 11 amino acids. The germline V gene has CDR1 MNHNS and CDR2 SASEGT. The V end lost 8 bases, the J end lost 11 bases, and 13 bases lay between the germline ends.

This clonotype was observed many times. The J gene is TRBJ2-7, the V gene TRBV5-1; D is perhaps TRBD2 (5 bases). V lost 6 bases and J 2 bases, leaving 18 bases between the germline ends. The germline V gene has CDR1 SGHRS and CDR2 YFSETQ. The CDR3 runs to 15 residues. CDR3 sequence: CASTLGGRQTYEQYF. The CDR3 DNA sequence: TGCGCCAGCACCCTTGGAGGCAGGCAAACCTACGAGCAGTACTTC.

The V call is TRBV5-4, the J call TRBJ2-5, with 8 bases fitting TRBD1. The CDR3 extends over 15 amino acids. J gave up 5 bases and V 4 bases, and 10 bases lay outside the gene matches. Looked up from germline, CDR1 is SGHNT and CDR2 is YYREEE (reference sequence). CDR3 residues: CASSIRTGRGETQYF. DNA of the CDR3: TGTGCCAGCAGCATCCGGACAGGGAGAGGGGAGACCCAGTACTTC.

As regards this clonotype: This may come from a read error, since a much larger clone is one base off. This chain joins TRBV15 and TRBJ1-6; a possible D gene is TRBD1 (6 bases). The CDR3 length is 16 residues. Germline CDR1 and CDR2: LNHNV and YYDKDF (reference sequence). CDR3 protein: CATSRDLQGSGSHLHF. The CDR3 DNA is TGTGCCACCAGCAGAGACCTACAGGGTTCAGGCTCACACCTCCACTTT.

This clonotype was picked up many times. The chain employs TRBV29-1 and TRBJ1-1; 8 bases line up with TRBD1. The CDR3 is 16 amino acids. Losses at the gene ends were 4 bases for V and 4 bases for J; bases not matched to a gene: 14. Germline V lookup: CDR1 SQVTM, CDR2 ANQGSEA. CDR3 residues: CSVVIERGQAPTEAFF. The CDR3 coding sequence is TGCAGCGTTGTAATCGAAAGGGGACAGGCGCCCACTGAAGCTTTCTTT.

This clonotype was counted many times. The chain has TRBV28 and TRBJ2-7; D gene uncertain. The CDR3 extends over 12 amino acids. The V and J ends lost 3 bases and 9 bases respectively, with 12 bases between them. Germline V gives CDR1 MDHEN, CDR2 SYDVKM. The CDR3 protein is CASSLGWEGQYF. The CDR3 nucleotides are TGTGCCAGCAGTTTGGGTTGGGAAGGGCAGTACTTC.

This clonotype has at least ten counts. One junction end disagrees with the germline gene, perhaps due to a read error. This rearrangement joins TRBV11-2 to TRBJ1-3; TRBD1 matches 7 bases. This CDR3 region has 16 residues. The germline gives CDR1 SGHAT, CDR2 FQNNGV. The CDR3 DNA sequence: TGTGCCAGCAGCCTAGAGGGACAGAGCTCTGGAAACACCATATATTTT. This encodes CASSLEGQSSGNTIYF.

This clonotype was seen only a few times. V usage is TRBV3-1 and J usage is TRBJ1-1; D remains unclear. Germline V gives CDR1 LGHDT, CDR2 YNNKEL (reference sequence). The CDR3 runs to 16 residues. Trimming cost V 2 bases and J 4 bases, with 17 bases left between them. CDR3 protein: CASSQNPSRSVTEAFF. The CDR3 coding sequence is TGTGCCAGCAGCCAAAACCCCAGCAGGTCCGTCACTGAAGCTTTCTTT.

This clonotype has only a few counts. The rearrangement uses TRBV20-1 and TRBJ2-1; 9 bases match TRBD2. Germline assignment: CDR1 DFQATT and CDR2 SNEGSKA (reference sequence). Trimming took 6 bases from V and 6 from J; bases not matched to a gene: 6. CDR3 length: 13 residues. CDR3 amino acids: CSAPPTSGNEQFF. For the CDR3, the DNA is TGCAGTGCCCCCCCGACTAGCGGCAATGAGCAGTTCTTC.

The rearrangement joins TRBV7-9 to TRBJ2-5; 7 bases align to TRBD1. The CDR3 spans 15 residues. The J segment lost 5 bases and the V segment lost 2 bases, leaving 8 bases of the junction unmatched. Germline CDR1 SEHNR, CDR2 FQNEAQ (reference sequence). Here the CDR3 reads CASSLNRGSEETQYF. In DNA form, the CDR3 reads TGTGCCAGCAGCTTAAACAGGGGAAGTGAGGAGACCCAGTACTTC. Full variable domain (remainder filled in from reference TRBV7-9 and TRBJ2-5): DTGVSQNPRHKITKRGQNVTFRCDPISEHNRLYWYRQTLGQGPEFLTYFQNEAQLEKSRLLSDRFSAERPKGSFSTLEIQRTEQGDSAMYLCASSLNRGSEETQYFGPGTRLLVL.

The chain employs TRBV20-1 and TRBJ2-2; TRBD2 aligns across 12 bases. J lost 6 bases, V lost 2 bases, and 1 base had no gene match. The CDR3 is made up of 14 amino acids. From germline, CDR1 is DFQATT and CDR2 SNEGSKA (reference sequence). The CDR3 loop reads CSARRTSGAGELFF. The CDR3, as DNA: TGCAGTGCTAGAAGGACTAGCGGGGCCGGGGAGCTGTTTTTT.

This clonotype was counted a few times. The CDR3 nucleotides read TGTGCCTGGCGTCAGGATAACACTGAAGCTTTCTTT. Protein: CAWRQDNTEAFF. The chain combines TRBV30 with TRBJ1-1; D gene ambiguous. The V gene's germline CDR1 is GTSNPN and CDR2 SVGIG (reference sequence). The CDR3 has 12 amino acids. V lost 5 bases and J 2 bases, leaving 9 bases between the germline ends.

This clonotype was observed many times. The chain links TRBV7-8 to TRBJ1-1; 8 bases are shared with TRBD1. Trimming at V came to 0 bases and at J to 2 bases, leaving 8 bases not matched to a gene. The CDR3 covers 17 residues. The germline gives CDR1 SGHVS, CDR2 FQNEAQ. Here the CDR3 reads CASSLARPGGGNTEAFF. The CDR3 nucleotides are TGTGCCAGCAGCTTAGCTAGACCAGGGGGCGGTAACACTGAAGCTTTCTTT.